The present T cell receptor beta chain was sequenced within a study of blood T cell repertoires in COVID-19. The study assigned cohorts using participant-reported clinical history. The ends lost 6 bases at V and 9 bases at J; junction bases unmatched: 14. The CDR3 spans 15 residues. The germline gives CDR1 MNHEY, CDR2 SMNVEV (reference sequence). Here immunoSEQ multiplex PCR was the method, and the copy in TCRdb shows in-frame clones only, minus some. The sample comprises about 160,000 clones, around nine tenths of which are singletons, and 6.5% to 8.5% rests with the top ten. This rearrangement joins TRBV27 to TRBJ2-1; 7 positions agree with TRBD2. The sequence derives from a woman between 45 and 65 years old who had recovered from COVID-19. Sequenced: PBMCs or T cells enriched from blood (not recorded which). CDR3 sequence: CASRQPGLRLGEQFF. Written as DNA, the CDR3 is TGTGCCAGCAGACAACCGGGACTAAGGTTGGGTGAGCAGTTCTTC.